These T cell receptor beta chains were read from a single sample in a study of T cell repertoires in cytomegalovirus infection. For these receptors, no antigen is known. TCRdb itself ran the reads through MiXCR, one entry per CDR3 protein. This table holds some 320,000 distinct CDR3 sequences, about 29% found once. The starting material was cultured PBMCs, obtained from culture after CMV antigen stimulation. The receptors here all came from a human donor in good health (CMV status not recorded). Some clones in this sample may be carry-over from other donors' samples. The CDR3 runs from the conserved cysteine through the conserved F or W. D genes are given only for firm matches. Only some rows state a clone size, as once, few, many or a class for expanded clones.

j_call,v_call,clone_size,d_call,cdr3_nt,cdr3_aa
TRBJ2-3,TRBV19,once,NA,TGTGCCAGTAGTATACCTGGGACGGTCGCTAGCACAGATACGCAGTATTTT,CASSIPGTVASTDTQYF
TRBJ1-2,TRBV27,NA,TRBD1,TGTGCCAGCAGTTTAAGGGGGACAGGGGTGGGCTATGGCTACACCTTC,CASSLRGTGVGYGYTF
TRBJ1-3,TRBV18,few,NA,TGTGCCAGCTCACCCAGAGGGGGGCGGACTGGAAACACCATATATTTT,CASSPRGGRTGNTIYF
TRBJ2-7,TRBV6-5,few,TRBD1,TGTGCCAGCAGTACTCGAACGGCGGGACAGGGGCGACACGAGCAGTACTTC,CASSTRTAGQGRHEQYF
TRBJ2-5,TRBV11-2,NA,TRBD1,TGTGCCAGCAGCTCCCACAGGGGGCGGTCCCAGTACTTC,CASSSHRGRSQYF
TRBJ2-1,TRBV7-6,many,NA,TGTGCCAGCAGCTTAGTTAGCGGCCATCGACTCTCCTACAATGAGCAGTTCTTC,CASSLVSGHRLSYNEQFF
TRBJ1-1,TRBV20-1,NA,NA,TGCAGTGCGCAACACCGGGACAACACTGAAGCTTTCTTT,CSAQHRDNTEAFF
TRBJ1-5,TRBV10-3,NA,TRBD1,TGTGCCATCAGTGAGGGGACAGGGGGTAGCAATCAGCCCCAGCATTTT,CAISEGTGGSNQPQHF
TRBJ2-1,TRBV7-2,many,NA,TGTGCCAGCAGCCCGTATTCAGCGGCTTCCTACAATGAGCAGTTCTTC,CASSPYSAASYNEQFF
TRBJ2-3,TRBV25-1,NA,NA,TGTGCCAGCAGTGACCCACAGGGCTTCACAGATACGCAGTATTTT,CASSDPQGFTDTQYF
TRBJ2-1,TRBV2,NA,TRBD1,TGTGCCAACAAACAGGGGGCCCCGAATGAGCAGTTCTTC,CANKQGAPNEQFF
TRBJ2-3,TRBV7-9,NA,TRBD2,TGTGCCAGCAGCCGGACTAGCGGGATGCTGGTCACAGATACGCAGTATTTT,CASSRTSGMLVTDTQYF
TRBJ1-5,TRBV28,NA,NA,TGTGCCAGCCGACGAGGGTCCGATAGCAATCAGCCCCAGCATTTT,CASRRGSDSNQPQHF
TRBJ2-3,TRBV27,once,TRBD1,TGTGCCAGCAAATCCCTTGGGACAGCTTATAGCACAGATACGCAGTATTTT,CASKSLGTAYSTDTQYF
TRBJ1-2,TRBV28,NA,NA,TGTGCCAGCAGTTGGGGGGCCCGTGGCTACACCTTC,CASSWGARGYTF
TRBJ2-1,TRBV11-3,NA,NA,TGTGCCAGCAGCTTAGCAGGCCCTCTGGGGGAGCAGTTCTTC,CASSLAGPLGEQFF
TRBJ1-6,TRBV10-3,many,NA,TGTGCCATCAGTGAGTCTTCGGACAATTCACCCCTCCACTTT,CAISESSDNSPLHF
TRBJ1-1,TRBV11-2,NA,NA,TGTGCCAGCAGCCTCCACGGGGAGGATAACACTGAAGCTTTCTTT,CASSLHGEDNTEAFF
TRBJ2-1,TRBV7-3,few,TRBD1,TGTGCCAGCAGGCTTCTAGGGGGCAGTCAGAGCTCCTACAATGAGCAGTTCTTC,CASRLLGGSQSSYNEQFF
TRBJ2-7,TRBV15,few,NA,TGTGCCACCAGCAGAGATGCCTCGTACGAGCAGTACTTC,CATSRDASYEQYF
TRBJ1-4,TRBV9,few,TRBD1,TGTGCCAGCAGCCCCCAGACAGGGTTACCCCTCGATGAAAAACTGTTTTTT,CASSPQTGLPLDEKLFF
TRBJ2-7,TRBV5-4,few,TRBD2,TGTGCCAGCAGCGCCCGACTAGCGGGAGGCCGGGGCGAGCAGTACTTC,CASSARLAGGRGEQYF
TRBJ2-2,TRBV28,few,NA,TGTGCCAGCAGACGGGACACCGCGAACACCGGGGAGCTGTTTTTT,CASRRDTANTGELFF
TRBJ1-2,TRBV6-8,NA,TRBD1,TGTGCCAGCAGGGACAGGGCGGTGTCGTATGGCTACACCTTC,CASRDRAVSYGYTF
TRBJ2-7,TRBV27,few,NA,TGTGCCAGCAGTCCACTTGGGGGAGGAAACGAGCAGTACTTC,CASSPLGGGNEQYF
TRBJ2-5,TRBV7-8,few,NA,TGTGCCAGCAGCTTAGCACCCCCTGCGACAGACCCTGGGGAGACCCAGTACTTC,CASSLAPPATDPGETQYF
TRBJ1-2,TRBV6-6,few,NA,TGTGCCAGCAGTTACGGTGCGGTTACCGGCGGTGGCTACACCTTC,CASSYGAVTGGGYTF
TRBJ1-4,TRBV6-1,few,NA,TGTGCCATACGAGAGGTAACCGGACCGGGTGAAAAACTGTTTTTT,CAIREVTGPGEKLFF
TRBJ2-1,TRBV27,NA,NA,TGTGCCAGCAGTCTAACAAACAACAATGAGCAGTTCTTC,CASSLTNNNEQFF
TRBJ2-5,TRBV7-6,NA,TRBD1,TGTGCTAGCAGCCGAACGGACAGGAGCTTCCAAGAGACCCAGTACTTC,CASSRTDRSFQETQYF
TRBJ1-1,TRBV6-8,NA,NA,TGTGCCAGCAGTTACGAGGACGGGGCGGCTTTCTTT,CASSYEDGAAFF
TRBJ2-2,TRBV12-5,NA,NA,TGTGCTAGTGGTGTCAGCGGCACCGGGGAGCTGTTTTTT,CASGVSGTGELFF
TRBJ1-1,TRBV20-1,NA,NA,TGCAGTGCTAGAGATCTACTGGGACATAGAACAACTGAAGCTTTCTTT,CSARDLLGHRTTEAFF